This T cell receptor (beta chain) appears in the sequencing data of a study of T cell changes during pregnancy in multiple sclerosis. The V gene lost 1 base and the J gene lost 8 bases, with 12 bases spanning the gap. The CDR3 length is 14 residues. Per the germline V gene, CDR1 is MGHRA and CDR2 is YSYEKL. The data were produced by immunoSEQ multiplex PCR, yet TCRdb's version contains in-frame clones alone and is incomplete. The repertoire holds 57,000 or so clones, with roughly 88% as singletons. This receptor was obtained from a female donor with multiple sclerosis, enrolled in a pregnancy study. The rearrangement joins TRBV4-1 to TRBJ2-1; D is undetermined. The sequences come from peripheral blood, collected in the first trimester of pregnancy. This CDR3 reads CASSQGTPRDEQFF. The CDR3 nucleotides read TGCGCCAGCAGCCAAGGAACGCCTCGGGATGAGCAGTTCTTC.